This is a list of T cell receptor beta chains from one sample in a study of breast tumors, draining lymph nodes, adjacent tissues. TCRdb independently ran MiXCR on the multiplex PCR reads; one entry per CDR3 protein. The profile covers 200,000 to 250,000 distinct CDR3 sequences, with roughly a third appearing a single time and about 3.3% taken by the ten largest. Source material: axillary lymph node tissue. These receptors were collected from a female donor with breast cancer. Some clones in this sample may be carry-over from other donors' samples. Both conserved end residues are part of each CDR3. D genes are given only for firm matches. Part of the rows lack a size; the others show once, few, many or a class for expanded clones.

d_gene	j_gene	v_gene	abundance	CDR3nt	CDR3aa
TRBD2	TRBJ2-5	TRBV27	few	TGTGCCAGCAGTTTTGGGACTAGCGGGACGGAGCCCCAGTACTTC	CASSFGTSGTEPQYF
NA	TRBJ1-5	TRBV5-1	NA	TGCGCCAGCAGCCCCGGACAGCATTTT	CASSPGQHF
NA	TRBJ1-1	TRBV7-9	NA	TGTGCCAGTCACCGAGGAGATACTGAAGCTTTCTTT	CASHRGDTEAFF
TRBD2	TRBJ2-3	TRBV14	many	TGTGCCAGCAGCCGCGCCGTTAGCGGGAGAACAGATACGCAGTATTTT	CASSRAVSGRTDTQYF
NA	TRBJ2-3	TRBV5-1	many	TGCGCCAGCAGCTTCGAGGTACACCGAAACACAGATACGCAGTATTTT	CASSFEVHRNTDTQYF
NA	TRBJ1-5	TRBV7-8	many	TGTGCCAGCAGCTTAGCGCTCTATCAGCCCCAGCATTTT	CASSLALYQPQHF
NA	TRBJ2-2	TRBV2	many	TGTGCCAGCAGTGCTAGAAGGGCCAGCTCGGCCGGGGAGCTGTTTTTT	CASSARRASSAGELFF
TRBD1	TRBJ1-4	TRBV27	few	TGTGCCAGCAGACCGCAGGGGGTTAATGAAAAACTGTTTTTT	CASRPQGVNEKLFF
NA	TRBJ1-6	TRBV25-1	medium-sized	TGTGCCAGCCGGACAGTCGATAATTCACCCCTCCACTTT	CASRTVDNSPLHF
NA	TRBJ1-2	TRBV4-1	many	TGCGCCAGCAGCCCTGAACACACCGTCATAGGCTATGGCTACACCTTC	CASSPEHTVIGYGYTF
NA	TRBJ1-2	TRBV6-5	NA	TGTGCCAGCAGTCACTCGCCGGGGATCATATATGGCTACACCTTC	CASSHSPGIIYGYTF
TRBD1	TRBJ1-2	TRBV7-2	many	TGTGCCAGCAGCTTAGCCGGGACAGAATATGGCTACACCTTC	CASSLAGTEYGYTF
TRBD1	TRBJ1-6	TRBV7-2	few	TGTGCCAGCAGCTTAGATGGGACAGAGAGCTCCTATAATCCACCCCTCCACTTT	CASSLDGTESSYNPPLHF
NA	TRBJ2-1	TRBV10-1	NA	TGCGCCAGCAGTGAACAAATTTACAATGAGCAGTTCTTC	CASSEQIYNEQFF
TRBD2	TRBJ2-5	TRBV10-3	NA	TGTGCCATCGCGGAGCGGGAGTTTACGGAGACCCAGTACTTC	CAIAEREFTETQYF
NA	TRBJ1-4	TRBV7-2	many	TGTGCCAGCAGCTTATTCGGGGCTAATGAAAAACTGTTTTTT	CASSLFGANEKLFF
TRBD2	TRBJ2-4	TRBV20-1	NA	TGCAGTGCTAGAGACTTGACTAGCGGGAGGCTGGGCAAAAACATTCAGTACTTC	CSARDLTSGRLGKNIQYF
TRBD2	TRBJ2-7	TRBV3-1	NA	TGTGCCAGCAGCCGCAATGGCGGGAGCTCCTACGAGCAGTACTTC	CASSRNGGSSYEQYF
NA	TRBJ1-2	TRBV3-1	many	TGTGCCAGCAGCCAGGGACGTAGGGGGGGCTATGGCTACACCTTC	CASSQGRRGGYGYTF
TRBD2	TRBJ2-1	TRBV5-1	NA	TGCGCCAGCACTGGACTAGCGGGGGTAGAGCAGTTCTTC	CASTGLAGVEQFF
TRBD2	TRBJ2-3	TRBV6-5	NA	TGTGCCAGCAGTTTAGGGCCAAGCGGGGGCACAGATACGCAGTATTTT	CASSLGPSGGTDTQYF
TRBD2	TRBJ2-5	TRBV6-5	many	TGTGCCAGCAGTTACGGAAGCGGGGTTGGCCAAGAGACCCAGTACTTC	CASSYGSGVGQETQYF
TRBD2	TRBJ2-1	TRBV19	many	TGTGCCAGTAGTATTCGTTCGCTAGCGGGAACTAATGAGCAGTTCTTC	CASSIRSLAGTNEQFF
NA	TRBJ2-3	TRBV20-1	NA	TGCAGTGCTAGACGGGAGCGCACAGATACGCAGTATTTT	CSARRERTDTQYF
NA	TRBJ2-2	TRBV24-1	NA	TGTGCCGCCGGGACACGGTTTAACCCCGGGGAGCTGTTTTTT	CAAGTRFNPGELFF
TRBD1	TRBJ1-1	TRBV5-1	NA	TGCGCCAGCAGCCCGACAGGGGTTAAGGGCACTGAAGCTTTCTTT	CASSPTGVKGTEAFF
NA	TRBJ2-4	TRBV24-1	NA	TGTGCCACCAGTGATTTGCTCCCATCAGATCTAGCCAAAAACATTCAGTACTTC	CATSDLLPSDLAKNIQYF
TRBD2	TRBJ2-1	TRBV12-3/TRBV12-4	few	TGTGCCAGCAGGAAGACTAGCCCAATCTACAATGAGCAGTTCTTC	CASRKTSPIYNEQFF
NA	TRBJ1-5	TRBV4-2	many	TGTGCCAGCAGCCAAGAAGGGACGGATAGCAATCAGCCCCAGCATTTT	CASSQEGTDSNQPQHF
NA	TRBJ2-1	TRBV20-1	few	TGCAGTGCTAGAGACCCGACCGCCCTGGGGGGTGGCTACAATGAGCAGTTCTTC	CSARDPTALGGGYNEQFF
NA	TRBJ1-1	TRBV4-1	NA	TGCGCCAGCAGCCAAGATTCGGCAGAAGCTGAAGCTTTCTTT	CASSQDSAEAEAFF
NA	TRBJ1-2	TRBV12-3/TRBV12-4	NA	TGTGCCAGCTCATGCGGCAGGGCCTGGGATGGCTACACCTTC	CASSCGRAWDGYTF
NA	TRBJ2-3	TRBV7-2	many	TGTGCCAGCAGCTTGTACCCGGGAGATACGCAGTATTTT	CASSLYPGDTQYF
NA	TRBJ2-3	TRBV3-1	NA	TGTGCCAGCAGCCAAGAAGGCGGGGGCACAGATACGCAGTATTTT	CASSQEGGGTDTQYF
NA	TRBJ2-3	TRBV5-6	NA	TGTGCCAGCAGTCCGCTGGGGGGCGAGGCCACAGATACGCAGTATTTT	CASSPLGGEATDTQYF
TRBD2	TRBJ2-1	TRBV15	NA	TGTGCTAGCGGCGGGAGTAATTCCTACAATGAGCAGTTCTTC	CASGGSNSYNEQFF
TRBD2	TRBJ2-5	TRBV20-1	many	TGCAGTGCTGGGCCCGGACTAGCGGGGGGCACCTTTGGGGCCCAGTACTTC	CSAGPGLAGGTFGAQYF
TRBD1	TRBJ1-6	TRBV5-6	NA	TGTGCCAGCAGCTTGGTGGGACAGGGGGGTAATTCACCCCTCCACTTT	CASSLVGQGGNSPLHF
NA	TRBJ2-5	TRBV6-5	NA	TGTGCCAGCAGTTATTGGGAGACCCAGTACTTC	CASSYWETQYF
TRBD2	TRBJ2-3	TRBV10-3	many	TGTGCCATCAGTGAAGGACTAGCGGGAGTTGGCACAGATACGCAGTATTTT	CAISEGLAGVGTDTQYF
NA	TRBJ2-6	TRBV6-1	many	TGTGCCAGCATGAGGGGGGCTGGGGCCAACGTCCTGACTTTC	CASMRGAGANVLTF
NA	TRBJ1-3	TRBV12-3/TRBV12-4	many	TGTGCCAGCAGTTTAGGGGGACGGGGAGGAAACACCATATATTTT	CASSLGGRGGNTIYF
TRBD1	TRBJ2-2	TRBV6-2/TRBV6-3	few	TGTGCCAGCAGTTACGGACAGGCTTACACCGGGGAGCTGTTTTTT	CASSYGQAYTGELFF
TRBD1	TRBJ2-1	TRBV20-1	NA	TGCAGTGCCCCACCAGGGGGCTCCTATAATGAGCAGTTCTTC	CSAPPGGSYNEQFF
NA	TRBJ2-6	TRBV5-5	many	TGTGCCAGCAGCTTGGGACAGGCCGACGTCCTGACTTTC	CASSLGQADVLTF
NA	TRBJ2-4	TRBV2	many	TGTGCCAGCAGTGAAAGAGGGTTAGCCAAAAACATTCAGTACTTC	CASSERGLAKNIQYF
NA	TRBJ2-1	TRBV4-1	many	TGCGCCAGCAGCCAAGGGGGGCTAGCGCGATACAATGAGCAGTTCTTC	CASSQGGLARYNEQFF
TRBD2	TRBJ2-4	TRBV7-9	NA	TGTGCCAGCAGCCCCCTCGGGAGGCTAGCCAAAAACATTCAGTACTTC	CASSPLGRLAKNIQYF
NA	TRBJ2-2	TRBV12-3/TRBV12-4	many	TGTGCCAGCAGGGCCTGGGCGGGACCCGGGGAGCTGTTTTTT	CASRAWAGPGELFF
NA	TRBJ2-7	TRBV15	NA	TGTGCCACCAGGGGAGAGATGGGTACCGGGGAGAAGTACGAGCAGTACTTC	CATRGEMGTGEKYEQYF